Below, 18 T cell receptor beta chains from the same sample are listed, as sequenced in a study of T cells after somatic rescue of genetic block. Some clones are missing from TCRdb's copy, which holds only in-frame ones; the method was immunoSEQ multiplex PCR. The profile covers 65,000 to 70,000 clones, with about 92% appearing a single time and around 3% taken by the ten largest. What was sequenced was peripheral blood mononuclear cells (PBMCs). These receptors came from a man in his forties or fifties.

V is TRBV11-2 and J is TRBJ2-7; maybe TRBD2 (6 bases). The CDR3 is 17 amino acids. CDR1 and CDR2 (germline): SGHAT, FQNNGV. V lost 2 bases and J 2 bases, leaving 19 bases between the germline ends. CDR3 residues: CASSLMAGRWSAYEQYF. The CDR3 bases are TGTGCCAGCAGCTTAATGGCGGGGAGATGGTCCGCCTACGAGCAGTACTTC.

The chain employs TRBV28 and TRBJ2-2, with 8 positions matching TRBD1. Germline CDR1 and CDR2: MDHEN and SYDVKM. Trimming cost V 4 bases and J 4 bases; bases outside gene matches: 5. This CDR3 is built from 15 residues. The CDR3 loop is CASSSDRVITGELFF. In DNA form, the CDR3 reads TGTGCCAGCAGTTCGGACAGGGTAATCACCGGGGAGCTGTTTTTT.

This rearrangement joins TRBV28 to TRBJ2-7; no definite D call. Trimming left V 4 bases short and J 6 bases short, with 16 bases between. Germline assignment: CDR1 MDHEN and CDR2 SYDVKM. This CDR3 has 14 residues. The chain's CDR3 is CASSSPPGSREQYF. The CDR3, as DNA: TGTGCCAGCAGTTCCCCCCCCGGATCGCGCGAGCAGTACTTC. The full variable domain, completed using reference TRBV28 and TRBJ2-7, is DVKVTQSSRYLVKRTGEKVFLECVQDMDHENMFWYRQDPGLGLRLIYFSYDVKMKEKGDIPEGYSVSREKKERFSLILESASTNQTSMYLCASSSPPGSREQYFGPGTRLTVT.

The rearrangement joins TRBV2 to TRBJ2-5, with 9 nucleotides matching TRBD2. V dropped 3 bases and J dropped 2; count of bases not matched to a gene: 4. Germline-derived CDR1 and CDR2 are SNHLY and FYNNEI. The CDR3 is 15 amino acids. CDR3 DNA: TGTGCCAGCAGTGACTCCCTAGCGGGACAAGAGACCCAGTACTTC. Translation gives CASSDSLAGQETQYF.

CDR3 sequence reads: CASSSFLGLSYEQYF. The CDR3 coding sequence is TGTGCCAGCAGTTCCTTTCTAGGCCTGTCCTACGAGCAGTACTTC. The chain is built from TRBV27 and TRBJ2-7; D ambiguous. The V end lost 4 bases, the J end lost 1 base, and 14 bases lay between the germline ends. The CDR3 is 15 residues long. Germline CDR1 and CDR2: MNHEY and SMNVEV (reference sequence).

The rearrangement links TRBV11-2 to TRBJ2-5; D ambiguous. This CDR3 contains 15 residues. Germline V gives CDR1 SGHAT, CDR2 FQNNGV. Trimming removed 3 bases from V and 0 bases from J, with 11 bases in between. CDR3: CASSFGLADQETQYF. The CDR3 DNA is TGTGCCAGCAGCTTTGGGTTGGCCGACCAAGAGACCCAGTACTTC.

In its sample, this clone was seen a few times. The rearrangement joins TRBV5-1 to TRBJ2-7, with D unresolved. The length of the CDR3 is 15 residues. V was trimmed by 0 bases and J by 4 bases, leaving 14 bases between them. Germline V CDR1 and CDR2: SGHRS, YFSETQ. CDR3 in amino acids: CASSLGTWPPYEQYF. The CDR3, as DNA: TGCGCCAGCAGCTTGGGCACTTGGCCTCCATACGAGCAGTACTTC.

This chain connects TRBV28 to TRBJ2-3, with D maybe TRBD2 (6 bases). Trimming took off 4 bases at V and 2 bases at J, with 10 bases between the two ends. The germline V gene has CDR1 MDHEN and CDR2 SYDVKM. The CDR3 runs 14 residues. The CDR3 loop is CASSWLADTDTQYF. The CDR3 coding sequence is TGTGCCAGCAGTTGGTTAGCGGACACAGATACGCAGTATTTT. Looking up the rest from reference TRBV28 and TRBJ2-3 gives the full variable domain: DVKVTQSSRYLVKRTGEKVFLECVQDMDHENMFWYRQDPGLGLRLIYFSYDVKMKEKGDIPEGYSVSREKKERFSLILESASTNQTSMYLCASSWLADTDTQYFGPGTRLTVL.

The count of this clone is one. The gene calls are TRBV6-5 and TRBJ1-2; possible D gene TRBD1, 5 bases. Germline CDR1 is MNHEY and CDR2 is SVGAGI. This CDR3 has 13 amino acids. Trimming stripped 4 bases from V and 2 bases from J, with 8 bases between. The CDR3 bases are TGTGCCAGCAGTTGGGGCAGCAACTATGGCTACACCTTC. Its protein is CASSWGSNYGYTF.

This sequence joins TRBV15 and TRBJ1-2, with 9 bases fitting TRBD1. V was clipped by 0 bases and J by 8 bases; unmatched bases: 13. Germline V gene lookup returns CDR1 LNHNV and CDR2 YYDKDF (reference sequence). The CDR3 runs 17 residues. CDR3 DNA: TGTGCCACCAGCAGAGAATGGAGTACAGGGGGCTTGGGCGGCTACACCTTC. It is translated as CATSREWSTGGLGGYTF.

The rearrangement links TRBV28 to TRBJ2-3, with 9 positions matching TRBD1. V lost 4 bases to trimming and J lost 2 bases; unmatched junction nucleotides: 4. The CDR3 sequence is 15 residues long. Per germline, CDR1 MDHEN and CDR2 SYDVKM. The CDR3 sequence is CASSWTGDATDTQYF. The CDR3 DNA follows: TGTGCCAGCAGTTGGACAGGGGACGCCACAGATACGCAGTATTTT.

V is TRBV30 and J is TRBJ1-3; 9 positions agree with TRBD1. This CDR3 has 13 residues. J gave up 3 bases and V 4 bases, and 1 base lay outside the gene matches. Germline lookup yields CDR1 GTSNPN and CDR2 SVGIG (reference sequence). This chain's CDR3 is CAWNRGLGNTIYF. In nucleotides, the CDR3 is TGTGCCTGGAACAGGGGGCTTGGAAACACCATATATTTT.

This chain connects TRBV7-2 to TRBJ1-2; tentative D call: TRBD1 (5 bases). Germline lookup yields CDR1 SGHTA and CDR2 FQGNSA. Trimming took off 4 bases at V and 4 bases at J, with 19 bases between the two ends. The CDR3 loop spans 16 amino acids. CDR3 nucleotide sequence: TGTGCCAGCAGCTCGCACGGGACGTCGTTCGCCTATGGCTACACCTTC. Translated, it gives CASSSHGTSFAYGYTF.

The V gene is TRBV6-5, the J gene TRBJ2-3, with 10 positions matching TRBD2. Trimming took 2 bases from V and 6 from J; bases not matched to a gene: 5. The CDR3 extends over 15 amino acids. Germline-derived CDR1 and CDR2 are MNHEY and SVGAGI. CDR3 protein: CASSYSLAGADTQYF. The CDR3 DNA follows: TGTGCCAGCAGTTACAGCCTAGCGGGGGCCGATACGCAGTATTTT.

This clone was counted between two and nine times. The CDR3 protein is CASSVEGGTATSTDTQYF. As DNA, the CDR3 is TGTGCCAGCAGCGTAGAAGGCGGGACCGCGACTAGCACAGATACGCAGTATTTT. The chain combines TRBV9 with TRBJ2-3; maybe TRBD2 (6 bases). Germline V gene data show CDR1 as SGDLS and CDR2 as YYNGEE. CDR3 size: 18 residues. Trimming removed 0 bases at V and 0 bases at J, with 17 bases between.

The rearrangement uses TRBV11-3 and TRBJ2-3; 7 positions agree with TRBD2. After removal of 2 bases from V and 4 bases from J, the junction contained 6 bases not matched to a gene. The CDR3 is 15 amino acids. CDR1 SGHNT and CDR2 YENEEA come from the germline V gene. CDR3 coding DNA: TGTGCCAGCAGCTTATCCCGGGGGAGGGCAGATACGCAGTATTTT. Translated: CASSLSRGRADTQYF.

In this sample, this clone turned up a few times. The genes are TRBV11-2 and TRBJ2-5, with 7 bases matching TRBD1. V shed 5 bases and J 5 bases; nucleotides not matched to a gene: 11. Germline assignment: CDR1 SGHAT and CDR2 FQNNGV. The length of the CDR3 is 15 residues. In DNA, the CDR3 is TGTGCCAGCAGCGCCCCGCAGGGGGTTGGGGAGACCCAGTACTTC. Translated, it gives CASSAPQGVGETQYF.

The chain combines TRBV18 with TRBJ2-2; D assignment may be TRBD1 or TRBD2 (6 bases each). Trimming pared 4 bases from V and 4 bases from J, leaving 22 bases between. This CDR3 spans 18 amino acids. Germline values: CDR1 KGHSH, CDR2 LQKENI. CDR3 DNA sequence: TGTGCCAGCTCACGAATGCCCGGAGGGGGACAATCCACCGGGGAGCTGTTTTTT. Its protein is CASSRMPGGGQSTGELFF.